This TCR beta chain was identified during a study of CD8 T cells in Susac syndrome. The CDR3 totals 10 residues. Germline V gene lookup returns CDR1 MNHEY and CDR2 SMNVEV (reference sequence). Trimming cost V 8 bases and J 5 bases, with 4 bases left between them. Random-hexamer reverse transcription was applied to roughly 0.45 to 1 ug RNA. TCRdb re-derived calls from the immunoSEQ multiplex PCR reads in MiXCR, one entry per CDR3 protein. The sample lists about 140,000 distinct CDR3 sequences; 94% were seen once. The receptor's source is a human donor in good health. What was sequenced was CD8+ T cells from PBMCs. The chain couples TRBV27 to TRBJ2-1, with no clear D. The CDR3 sequence: CASGNNEQFF. The DNA of the CDR3 is TGTGCCAGCGGGAACAATGAGCAGTTCTTC.